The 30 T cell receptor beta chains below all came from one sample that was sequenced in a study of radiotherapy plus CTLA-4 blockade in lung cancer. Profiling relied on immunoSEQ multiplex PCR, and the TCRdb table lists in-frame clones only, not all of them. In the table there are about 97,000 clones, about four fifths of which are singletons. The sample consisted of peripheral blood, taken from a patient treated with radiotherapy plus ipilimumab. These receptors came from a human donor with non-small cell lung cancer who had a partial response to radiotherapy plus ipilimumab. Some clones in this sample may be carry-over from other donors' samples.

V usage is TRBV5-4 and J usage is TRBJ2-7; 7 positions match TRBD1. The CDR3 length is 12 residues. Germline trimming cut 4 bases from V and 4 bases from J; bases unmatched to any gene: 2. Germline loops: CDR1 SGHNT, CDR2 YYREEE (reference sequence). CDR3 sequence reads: CASSKTGYEQYF. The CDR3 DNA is TGTGCCAGCAGCAAGACAGGGTACGAGCAGTACTTC.

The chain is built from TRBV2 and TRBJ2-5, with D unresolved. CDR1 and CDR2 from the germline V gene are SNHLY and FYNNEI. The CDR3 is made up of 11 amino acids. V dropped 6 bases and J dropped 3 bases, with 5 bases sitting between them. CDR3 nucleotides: TGTGCCAGCAGCCTAGAAGAGACCCAGTACTTC. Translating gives CASSLEETQYF.

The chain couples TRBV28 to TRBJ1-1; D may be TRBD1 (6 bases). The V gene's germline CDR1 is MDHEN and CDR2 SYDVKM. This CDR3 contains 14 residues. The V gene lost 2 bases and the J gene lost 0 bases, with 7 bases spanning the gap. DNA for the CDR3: TGTGCCAGCAGTTTAAGGGGGTTGAACACTGAAGCTTTCTTT. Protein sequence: CASSLRGLNTEAFF.

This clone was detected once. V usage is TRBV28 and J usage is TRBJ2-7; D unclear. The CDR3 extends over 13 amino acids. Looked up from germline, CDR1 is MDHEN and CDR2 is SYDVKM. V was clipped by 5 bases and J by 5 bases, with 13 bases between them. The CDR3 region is CASSLPGVDEQYF. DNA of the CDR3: TGTGCCAGCAGTCTCCCAGGCGTAGACGAGCAGTACTTC. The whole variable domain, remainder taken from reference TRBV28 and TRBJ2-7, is DVKVTQSSRYLVKRTGEKVFLECVQDMDHENMFWYRQDPGLGLRLIYFSYDVKMKEKGDIPEGYSVSREKKERFSLILESASTNQTSMYLCASSLPGVDEQYFGPGTRLTVT.

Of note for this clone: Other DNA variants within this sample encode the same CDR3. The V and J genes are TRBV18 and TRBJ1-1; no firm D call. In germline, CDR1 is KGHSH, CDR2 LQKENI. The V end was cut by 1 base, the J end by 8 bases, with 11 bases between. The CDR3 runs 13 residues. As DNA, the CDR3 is TGTGCCAGCTCACCACTCGACAATCGGGAAGCTTTCTTT. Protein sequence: CASSPLDNREAFF.

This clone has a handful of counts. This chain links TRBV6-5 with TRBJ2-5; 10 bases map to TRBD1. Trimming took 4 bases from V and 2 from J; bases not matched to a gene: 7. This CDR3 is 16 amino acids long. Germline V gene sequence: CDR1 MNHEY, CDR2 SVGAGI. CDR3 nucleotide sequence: TGTGCCAGCAGTTCCTTGGGACAGGGGAGACAAGAGACCCAGTACTTC. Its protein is CASSSLGQGRQETQYF.

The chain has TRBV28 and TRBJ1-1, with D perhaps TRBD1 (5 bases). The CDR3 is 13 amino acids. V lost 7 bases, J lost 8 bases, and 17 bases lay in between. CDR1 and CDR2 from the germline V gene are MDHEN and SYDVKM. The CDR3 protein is CASNNRLPEEAFF. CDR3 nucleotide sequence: TGTGCCAGCAACAACAGGCTGCCCGAGGAAGCTTTCTTT.

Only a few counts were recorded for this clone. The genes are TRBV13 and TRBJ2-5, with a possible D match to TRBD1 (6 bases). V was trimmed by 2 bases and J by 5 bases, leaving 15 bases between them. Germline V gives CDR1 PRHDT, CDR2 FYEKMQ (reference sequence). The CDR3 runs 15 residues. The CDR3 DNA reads TGTGCCAGCAGCTTACGTCCTGGAAGGGGGGAGACCCAGTACTTC. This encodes CASSLRPGRGETQYF.

The CDR3 reads CATLGERSYNEQFF. In nucleotides, the CDR3 is TGTGCCACCCTCGGGGAAAGGTCCTACAATGAGCAGTTCTTC. The J gene is TRBJ2-1, the V gene TRBV2; possibly TRBD2 for D (5 bases). Germline V gene lookup returns CDR1 SNHLY and CDR2 FYNNEI. The germline V and J ends were trimmed by 10 bases and 1 base, with 14 bases remaining between them. There are 14 residues in the CDR3. The full variable domain, its missing parts supplied by reference TRBV2 and TRBJ2-1, is EPEVTQTPSHQVTQMGQEVILRCVPISNHLYFYWYRQILGQKVEFLVSFYNNEISEKSEIFDDQFSVERPDGSNFTLKIRSTKLEDSAMYFCATLGERSYNEQFFGPGTRLTVL.

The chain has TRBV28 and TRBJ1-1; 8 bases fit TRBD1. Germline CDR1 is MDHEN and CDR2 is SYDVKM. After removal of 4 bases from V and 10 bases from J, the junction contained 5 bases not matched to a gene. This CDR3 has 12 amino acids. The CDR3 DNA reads TGTGCCAGCAGTTGGACAGGGCGGCGAGCTTTCTTT. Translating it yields CASSWTGRRAFF.

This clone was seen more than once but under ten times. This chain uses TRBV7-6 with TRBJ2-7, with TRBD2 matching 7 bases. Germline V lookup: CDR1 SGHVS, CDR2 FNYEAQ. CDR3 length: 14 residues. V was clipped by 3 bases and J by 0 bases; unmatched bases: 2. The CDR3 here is CASSFGGNSYEQYF. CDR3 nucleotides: TGTGCCAGCAGCTTCGGGGGGAACTCCTACGAGCAGTACTTC.

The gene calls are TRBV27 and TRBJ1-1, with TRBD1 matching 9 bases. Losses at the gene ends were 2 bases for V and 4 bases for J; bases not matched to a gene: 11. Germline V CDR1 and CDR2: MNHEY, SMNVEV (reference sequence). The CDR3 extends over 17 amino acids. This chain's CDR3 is CASSLIVTGGRGTEAFF. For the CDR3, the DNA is TGTGCCAGCAGTTTAATTGTAACAGGGGGCAGGGGCACTGAAGCTTTCTTT.

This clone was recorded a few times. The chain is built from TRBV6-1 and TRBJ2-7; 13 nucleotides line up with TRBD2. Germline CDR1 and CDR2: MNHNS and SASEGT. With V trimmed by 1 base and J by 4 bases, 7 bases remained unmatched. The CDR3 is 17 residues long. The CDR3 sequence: CASSEGTSGRWKYEQYF. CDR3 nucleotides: TGTGCCAGCAGTGAAGGGACTAGCGGGAGATGGAAGTACGAGCAGTACTTC.

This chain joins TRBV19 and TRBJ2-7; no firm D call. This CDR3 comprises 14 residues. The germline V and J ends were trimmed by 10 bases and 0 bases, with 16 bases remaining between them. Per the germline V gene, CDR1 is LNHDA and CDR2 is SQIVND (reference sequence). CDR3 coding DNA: TGTGCCACCTCGGTCCAGGCGACCTCCTACGAGCAGTACTTC. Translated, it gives CATSVQATSYEQYF. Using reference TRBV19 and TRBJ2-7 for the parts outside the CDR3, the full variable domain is DGGITQSPKYLFRKEGQNVTLSCEQNLNHDAMYWYRQDPGQGLRLIYYSQIVNDFQKGDIAEGYSVSREKKESFPLTVTSAQKNPTAFYLCATSVQATSYEQYFGPGTRLTVT.

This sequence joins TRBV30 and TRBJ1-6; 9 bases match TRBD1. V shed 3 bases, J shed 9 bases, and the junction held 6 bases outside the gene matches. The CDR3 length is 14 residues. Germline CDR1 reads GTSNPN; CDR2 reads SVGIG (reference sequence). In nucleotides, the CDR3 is TGTGCCTGGAGGTTATCGGACAGGGGTTCACCCCTCCACTTT. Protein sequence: CAWRLSDRGSPLHF.

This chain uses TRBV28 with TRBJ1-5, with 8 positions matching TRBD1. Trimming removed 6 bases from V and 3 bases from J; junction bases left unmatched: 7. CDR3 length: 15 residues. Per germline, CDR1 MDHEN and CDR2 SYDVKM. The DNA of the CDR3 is TGTGCCAGCAGCAGGGACAGGCAACCCAATCAGCCCCAGCATTTT. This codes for CASSRDRQPNQPQHF.

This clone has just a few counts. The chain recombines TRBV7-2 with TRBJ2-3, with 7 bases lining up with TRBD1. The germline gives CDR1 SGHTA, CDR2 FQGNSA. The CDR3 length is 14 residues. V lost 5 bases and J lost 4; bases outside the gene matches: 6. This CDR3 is CASSPRQGPDTQYF. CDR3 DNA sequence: TGTGCCAGCAGCCCCCGACAGGGTCCAGATACGCAGTATTTT.

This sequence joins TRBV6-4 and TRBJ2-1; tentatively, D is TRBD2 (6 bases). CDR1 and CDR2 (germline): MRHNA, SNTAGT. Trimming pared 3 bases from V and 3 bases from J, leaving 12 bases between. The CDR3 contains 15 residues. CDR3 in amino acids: CASSEIMGGYNEQFF. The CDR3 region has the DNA TGTGCCAGCAGTGAGATTATGGGGGGCTACAATGAGCAGTTCTTC.

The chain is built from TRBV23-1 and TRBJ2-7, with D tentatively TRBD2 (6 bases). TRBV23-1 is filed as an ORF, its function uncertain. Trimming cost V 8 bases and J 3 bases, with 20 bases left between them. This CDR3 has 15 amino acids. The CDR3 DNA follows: TGCGCCAGCCCTCATAGCGGCTTGCAAAGCTACGAGCAGTACTTC. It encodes CASPHSGLQSYEQYF.

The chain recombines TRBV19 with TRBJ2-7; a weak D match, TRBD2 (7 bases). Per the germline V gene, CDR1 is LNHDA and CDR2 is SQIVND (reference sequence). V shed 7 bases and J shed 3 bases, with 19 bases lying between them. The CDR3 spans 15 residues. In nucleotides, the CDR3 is TGTGCCAGTACCTCCTCAAGGGGAGGGGGCTACGAGCAGTACTTC. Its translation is CASTSSRGGGYEQYF.

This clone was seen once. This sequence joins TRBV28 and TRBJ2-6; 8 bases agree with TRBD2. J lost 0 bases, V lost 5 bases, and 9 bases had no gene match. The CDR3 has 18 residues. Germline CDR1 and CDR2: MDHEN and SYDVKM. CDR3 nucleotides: TGTGCCAGCAGTGCCAAACTAGCGGAGTTCTCTGGGGCCAACGTCCTGACTTTC. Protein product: CASSAKLAEFSGANVLTF.

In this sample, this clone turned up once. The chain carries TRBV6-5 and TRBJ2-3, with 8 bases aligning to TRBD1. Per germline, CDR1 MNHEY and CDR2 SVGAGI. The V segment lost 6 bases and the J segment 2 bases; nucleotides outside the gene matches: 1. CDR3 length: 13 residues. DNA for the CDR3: TGTGCCAGCAGGGACAGGGCCACAGATACGCAGTATTTT. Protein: CASRDRATDTQYF.

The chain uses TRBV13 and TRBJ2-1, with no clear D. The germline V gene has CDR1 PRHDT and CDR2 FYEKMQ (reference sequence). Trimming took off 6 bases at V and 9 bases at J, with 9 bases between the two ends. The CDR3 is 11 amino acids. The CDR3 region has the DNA TGTGCCAGCAGGGTTAGGAGTGAGCAGTTCTTC. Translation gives CASRVRSEQFF. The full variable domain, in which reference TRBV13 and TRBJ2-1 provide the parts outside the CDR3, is AAGVIQSPRHLIKEKRETATLKCYPIPRHDTVYWYQQGPGQDPQFLISFYEKMQSDKGSIPDRFSAQQFSDYHSELNMSSLELGDSALYFCASRVRSEQFFGPGTRLTVL.

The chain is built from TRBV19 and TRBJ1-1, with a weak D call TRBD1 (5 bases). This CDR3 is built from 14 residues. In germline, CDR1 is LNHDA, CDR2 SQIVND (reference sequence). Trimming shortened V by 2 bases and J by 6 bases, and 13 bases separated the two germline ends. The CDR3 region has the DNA TGTGCCAGTAGTATATGGGGCGGGGGGGCTGAAGCTTTCTTT. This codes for CASSIWGGGAEAFF.

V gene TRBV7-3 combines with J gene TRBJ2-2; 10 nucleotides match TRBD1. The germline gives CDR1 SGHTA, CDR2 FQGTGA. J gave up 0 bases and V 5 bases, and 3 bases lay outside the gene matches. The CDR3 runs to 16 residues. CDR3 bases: TGTGCCAGCAGCCTGACAGGGGGCGCGAACACCGGGGAGCTGTTTTTT. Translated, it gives CASSLTGGANTGELFF.

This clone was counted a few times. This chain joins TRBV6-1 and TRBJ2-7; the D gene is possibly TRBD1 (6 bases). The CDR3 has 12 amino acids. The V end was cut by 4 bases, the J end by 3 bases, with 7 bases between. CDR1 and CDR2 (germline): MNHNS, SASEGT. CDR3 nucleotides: TGTGCCAGCAGTGGGGACAACTACGAGCAGTACTTC. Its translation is CASSGDNYEQYF.

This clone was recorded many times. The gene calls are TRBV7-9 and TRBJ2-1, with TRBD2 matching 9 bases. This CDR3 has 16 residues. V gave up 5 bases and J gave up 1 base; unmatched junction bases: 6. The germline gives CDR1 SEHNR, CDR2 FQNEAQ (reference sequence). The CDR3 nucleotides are TGTGCCAGCAGCCCCGGACTAGCGACTTCCTACAATGAGCAGTTCTTC. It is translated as CASSPGLATSYNEQFF. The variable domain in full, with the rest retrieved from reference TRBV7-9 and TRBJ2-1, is DTGVSQNPRHKITKRGQNVTFRCDPISEHNRLYWYRQTLGQGPEFLTYFQNEAQLEKSRLLSDRFSAERPKGSFSTLEIQRTEQGDSAMYLCASSPGLATSYNEQFFGPGTRLTVL.

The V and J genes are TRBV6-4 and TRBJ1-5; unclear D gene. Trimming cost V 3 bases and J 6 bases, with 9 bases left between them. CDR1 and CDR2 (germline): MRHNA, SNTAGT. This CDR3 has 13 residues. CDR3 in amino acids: CASSEGGFQPQHF. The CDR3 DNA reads TGTGCCAGCAGTGAAGGAGGGTTTCAGCCCCAGCATTTT.

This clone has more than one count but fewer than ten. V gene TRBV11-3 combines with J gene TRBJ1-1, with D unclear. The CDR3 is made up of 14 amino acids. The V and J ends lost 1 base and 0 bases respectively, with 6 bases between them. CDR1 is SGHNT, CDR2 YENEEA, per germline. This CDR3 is CASSLGRVNTEAFF. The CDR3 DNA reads TGTGCCAGCAGCTTAGGACGGGTGAACACTGAAGCTTTCTTT.

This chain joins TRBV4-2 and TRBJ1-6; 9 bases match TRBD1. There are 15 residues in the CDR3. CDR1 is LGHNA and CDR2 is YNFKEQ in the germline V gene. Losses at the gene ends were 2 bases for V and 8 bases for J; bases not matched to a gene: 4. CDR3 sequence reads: CASSQMTGGDSPLHF. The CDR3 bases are TGTGCCAGCAGCCAAATGACAGGGGGTGATTCACCCCTCCACTTT.